The 20 T cell receptor beta chains below were found in one sample sequenced in a study of T cell responses to AZD1222 COVID-19 vaccine. Clones were read by immunoSEQ multiplex PCR, and TCRdb kept only the in-frame ones, dropping some. The sample yields about 120,000 clones, 80% to 90% seen once. The sequencing used peripheral blood, collected on day 0 of AZD1222 vaccination. These receptors came from an adult in good health.

The chain has TRBV7-6 and TRBJ2-2; D possibly matches TRBD1 or TRBD2 (5 bases each). The germline gives CDR1 SGHVS, CDR2 FNYEAQ. There are 17 residues in the CDR3. V shed 1 base and J shed 4 bases, with 16 bases lying between them. CDR3 DNA: TGTGCCAGCAGCTTAGAAAGCCCCCTTGGGGGCACCGGGGAGCTGTTTTTT. Encoded protein: CASSLESPLGGTGELFF.

The chain uses TRBV29-1 and TRBJ2-1; D uncertain. This CDR3 contains 11 residues. Germline values: CDR1 SQVTM, CDR2 ANQGSEA. Deletions cut 6 bases from V and 9 bases from J, with 12 bases between. The CDR3 sequence: CSVADWGEQFF. Written as DNA, the CDR3 is TGCAGCGTAGCCGACTGGGGTGAGCAGTTCTTC.

J is TRBJ2-1 and V is TRBV28; tentative D call: TRBD2 (7 bases). Trimming pared 4 bases from V and 2 bases from J, leaving 15 bases between. The CDR3 is made up of 16 amino acids. CDR1 and CDR2 (germline): MDHEN, SYDVKM. CDR3 in amino acids: CASSSQEGGAYNEQFF. In nucleotides, the CDR3 is TGTGCCAGCAGTTCCCAAGAGGGGGGGGCCTACAATGAGCAGTTCTTC.

The chain combines TRBV12-5 with TRBJ2-7; D may be TRBD1 (5 bases). Deletions cut 5 bases from V and 3 bases from J, with 14 bases between. Germline CDR1 is LGHNT and CDR2 is FRNRAP. The CDR3 is 14 amino acids. CDR3 amino acids: CASGLSTGIYEQYF. The CDR3 DNA reads TGTGCTAGTGGTCTGTCCACAGGTATCTACGAGCAGTACTTC.

CDR3 protein: CASSQDWAEQAFSTGELFF. CDR3 DNA: TGTGCCAGCAGCCAAGATTGGGCGGAGCAGGCGTTCAGCACCGGGGAGCTGTTTTTT. The V gene is TRBV4-2, the J gene TRBJ2-2; D is unresolved. V dropped 0 bases and J dropped 4 bases, with 21 bases sitting between them. Germline V CDR1 and CDR2: LGHNA, YNFKEQ. The CDR3 loop spans 19 amino acids.

The table lists this clone with a count of one. The chain links TRBV4-1 to TRBJ1-4; D remains unclear. The CDR3 is 15 residues long. The V and J ends lost 1 base and 7 bases respectively, with 13 bases between them. Per germline, CDR1 MGHRA and CDR2 YSYEKL. Here the CDR3 reads CASSQGTAEGEKLFF. The CDR3 DNA reads TGCGCCAGCAGCCAAGGGACCGCGGAGGGTGAAAAACTGTTTTTT.

The chain uses TRBV5-4 and TRBJ2-3, with 9 nucleotides matching TRBD2. CDR1 is SGHNT and CDR2 is YYREEE in the germline V gene (reference sequence). J lost 4 bases, V lost 4 bases, and 4 bases had no gene match. This CDR3 is built from 14 residues. This CDR3 reads CASSRGLAADTQYF. The CDR3 bases are TGTGCCAGCAGCCGGGGACTAGCCGCAGATACGCAGTATTTT.

This clone was seen just once. The chain has TRBV9 and TRBJ2-2; no clear D. V shed 2 bases and J shed 8 bases, with 13 bases lying between them. Germline lookup yields CDR1 SGDLS and CDR2 YYNGEE. The CDR3 spans 14 residues. The CDR3 sequence: CASSVQLRVGELFF. The CDR3 bases are TGTGCCAGCAGCGTCCAGTTAAGGGTGGGGGAGCTGTTTTTT. Full variable domain (rest looked up from reference TRBV9 and TRBJ2-2): DSGVTQTPKHLITATGQRVTLRCSPRSGDLSVYWYQQSLDQGLQFLIQYYNGEERAKGNILERFSAQQFPDLHSELNLSSLELGDSALYFCASSVQLRVGELFFGEGSRLTVL.

V gene TRBV5-6 combines with J gene TRBJ2-7, with D possibly called TRBD1 or TRBD2 (7 bases each). CDR3 length equals 18 residues. V lost 1 base and J 4 bases, leaving 24 bases between the germline ends. Germline V gene data show CDR1 as SGHDT and CDR2 as YYEEEE. The CDR3 DNA sequence: TGTGCCAGCAGCTTGTACGGGGGGCAGGGGGTCCGAAAGTACGAGCAGTACTTC. Protein: CASSLYGGQGVRKYEQYF.

The chain uses TRBV28 and TRBJ2-7; weak D call: TRBD2 (5 bases). CDR3 length: 14 amino acids. Trimming took 6 bases from V and 6 from J, leaving 18 bases between them. The germline gives CDR1 MDHEN, CDR2 SYDVKM. CDR3 sequence: CASRTILLEGEQYF. The CDR3 coding sequence is TGTGCCAGCAGGACCATACTACTTGAGGGCGAGCAGTACTTC.

The CDR3 reads CASSLAGQGRVEQYF. The CDR3 DNA sequence: TGCGCCAGCAGCTTGGCGGGACAGGGTAGGGTCGAGCAGTACTTC. The chain has TRBV5-1 and TRBJ2-7; 9 nucleotides line up with TRBD1. In germline, CDR1 is SGHRS, CDR2 YFSETQ. This CDR3 comprises 15 residues. With V trimmed by 0 bases and J by 6 bases, 7 bases remained unmatched.

The rearrangement links TRBV5-6 to TRBJ2-1, with 7 bases matching TRBD2. The V gene end was trimmed by 2 bases and the J gene end by 4 bases; junction bases not matched to a gene: 6. The CDR3 is made up of 15 amino acids. The germline CDR1 and CDR2 sequences are SGHDT and YYEEEE. CDR3 protein: CASSFTGGPYNEQFF. DNA for the CDR3: TGTGCCAGCAGCTTTACGGGAGGCCCTTACAATGAGCAGTTCTTC.

The chain has TRBV2 and TRBJ1-5; TRBD1 is a possible D gene (5 bases). Trimming took 8 bases from V and 3 from J, leaving 29 bases between them. The germline gives CDR1 SNHLY, CDR2 FYNNEI. This CDR3 contains 19 residues. CDR3 region: CASGRWGRRRGGSNQPQHF. The DNA of the CDR3 is TGTGCCAGCGGCCGGTGGGGCCGAAGAAGGGGTGGTTCCAATCAGCCCCAGCATTTT. Filled out from reference TRBV2 and TRBJ1-5, the complete variable domain reads EPEVTQTPSHQVTQMGQEVILRCVPISNHLYFYWYRQILGQKVEFLVSFYNNEISEKSEIFDDQFSVERPDGSNFTLKIRSTKLEDSAMYFCASGRWGRRRGGSNQPQHFGDGTRLSIL.

This CDR3 is CASSSGTGGSPLHF. The CDR3 DNA is TGTGCCAGCAGCTCTGGGACAGGGGGTTCACCCCTCCACTTT. The chain employs TRBV27 and TRBJ1-6; 11 bases map to TRBD1. V was pared by 6 bases and J by 9 bases, with 4 bases of the junction left unmatched. This CDR3 spans 14 amino acids. From germline, CDR1 is MNHEY and CDR2 SMNVEV (reference sequence).

This clone was seen once. The rearrangement uses TRBV7-2 and TRBJ2-7; no firm D call. The CDR3 totals 13 residues. Germline V gene lookup returns CDR1 SGHTA and CDR2 FQGNSA. V lost 3 bases and J 0 bases, leaving 6 bases between the germline ends. CDR3 bases: TGTGCCAGCAGCTTCGATAGCTCCTACGAGCAGTACTTC. Translation gives CASSFDSSYEQYF.

This chain connects TRBV19 to TRBJ2-7, with D tentatively TRBD2 (5 bases). Trimming shortened V by 6 bases and J by 3 bases, and 21 bases separated the two germline ends. Germline V CDR1 and CDR2: LNHDA, SQIVND (reference sequence). The CDR3 loop spans 16 amino acids. The CDR3 bases are TGTGCCAGTAGGGAGGCTTCAACAAGGAGTATCTACGAGCAGTACTTC. Protein sequence: CASREASTRSIYEQYF.

V is TRBV27 and J is TRBJ2-7; D gene ambiguous. Germline V gives CDR1 MNHEY, CDR2 SMNVEV (reference sequence). This CDR3 spans 12 amino acids. V was clipped by 5 bases and J by 2 bases, with 7 bases between them. The CDR3 sequence: CASSRTAYEQYF. The CDR3 DNA is TGTGCCAGCAGTAGAACGGCCTACGAGCAGTACTTC.

The chain has TRBV5-4 and TRBJ2-1; 12 bases agree with TRBD2. CDR1 is SGHNT and CDR2 is YYREEE in the germline V gene (reference sequence). Trimming removed 2 bases from V and 7 bases from J; junction bases left unmatched: 13. The CDR3 is 18 residues long. Here the CDR3 reads CASSFDFSLAGGRNEQFF. Here the CDR3 DNA reads TGTGCCAGCAGCTTTGACTTCTCTCTAGCGGGAGGGCGGAATGAGCAGTTCTTC.

The chain carries TRBV6-5 and TRBJ1-1; D gene uncertain. With 6 bases removed from V and 1 base from J, the gap between germline ends came to 12 bases. Germline V gene lookup returns CDR1 MNHEY and CDR2 SVGAGI. This CDR3 has 14 residues. The CDR3 DNA reads TGTGCCAGCAGCCCCACATCACCGAACACTGAAGCTTTCTTT. Amino acid sequence: CASSPTSPNTEAFF.

The chain carries TRBV6-5 and TRBJ2-7; 9 bases match TRBD2. The CDR3 runs to 13 residues. Germline CDR1 is MNHEY and CDR2 is SVGAGI. Unmatched junction bases numbered 7, after V lost 8 bases and J lost 5 bases. CDR3 coding DNA: TGTGCCAGCCGGGCGGGGGGGCTAAACGAGCAGTACTTC. Residues: CASRAGGLNEQYF.